This record concerns one T cell receptor (beta chain) sequence. The data were obtained in a study of cytomegalovirus exposure and HLA in healthy donors. On the study more broadly: The 120 or so validation repertoires were produced on the same platform as the 550 to 750 repertoires of the first cohort. This was reported in a later analysis.

Profiled with immunoSEQ multiplex PCR; TCRdb holds only in-frame clones, not every one. The sample holds 45,000 to 60,000 clones, over 85% seen once. Per the germline V gene, CDR1 is SNHLY and CDR2 is FYNNEI. Trimming removed 6 bases from V and 5 bases from J, with 16 bases in between. The CDR3 runs to 14 residues. The sequenced sample was PBMCs. This rearrangement joins TRBV2 to TRBJ1-2; the D is unclear. The receptor was derived from a woman aged 18-29 years in good health and CMV-seronegative. For the CDR3, the DNA is TGTGCCAGCAGCCCCATGGCGGAGAGTTATGGCTACACCTTC. It encodes CASSPMAESYGYTF.